This TCR beta chain derives from a study of beta chain features in type 1 diabetes. The entirety of the isolated RNA underwent reverse transcription, so expressed TCRB transcripts were sequenced. Repertoires were generated with immunoSEQ multiplex PCR, while TCRdb's copy carries only in-frame clones and drops some. The sample holds over 150,000 clones, around an eighth seen once. Trimming took off 4 bases at V and 1 base at J, with 15 bases between the two ends. Germline V gene sequence: CDR1 SEHNR, CDR2 FQNEAQ (reference sequence). This CDR3 comprises 16 residues. This clone was picked up a small number of times.

This chain joins TRBV7-9 and TRBJ2-3; D is possibly TRBD1 (5 bases). This sequence was found in a woman aged 18-35 years in good health. The source material was central memory CD4+ T cells from blood. The CDR3 sequence: CASSSSRVRGTDTQYF. The CDR3 DNA follows: TGTGCCAGCAGCTCCTCCAGGGTTCGTGGCACAGATACGCAGTATTTT.